Presented here are 3 T cell receptor beta chains from one specimen sequenced in a study of blood T cells in healthy people across ages. A second PCR of roughly 7 to 11 cycles used a sample-barcoded 5' primer and a J-beta primer mix. TCRdb processed the 5' RACE reads anew with MiXCR; each CDR3 protein has one entry. The profile covers under 850,000 distinct CDR3 sequences, with under 40% appearing a single time and about an eighth taken by the ten largest. Sequenced material: blood. The source is a man aged 18-30 years in good health.

This clonotype appeared a few times. V is TRBV4-3 and J is TRBJ2-1; D gene unclear. Germline V gene lookup returns CDR1 LGHNA and CDR2 YSLEER. The ends were cut back, 0 bases at V and 14 bases at J, with 14 bases in the middle. The CDR3 extends over 13 amino acids. This CDR3 reads CASSQDLSDKEFF. CDR3 DNA sequence: TGCGCCAGCAGCCAAGATCTTTCCGACAAGGAGTTCTTC.

The rearrangement uses TRBV18 and TRBJ2-5, with D unresolved. This CDR3 is 14 amino acids long. Germline CDR1 and CDR2: KGHSH and LQKENI. With 3 bases removed from V and 3 bases from J, the gap between germline ends came to 11 bases. This chain's CDR3 is CASSPPENEETQYF. DNA for the CDR3: TGTGCCAGCTCACCTCCGGAGAACGAAGAGACCCAGTACTTC.

The chain recombines TRBV11-2 with TRBJ1-2; D gene uncertain. The CDR3 is made up of 14 amino acids. Trimming cost V 0 bases and J 3 bases, with 8 bases left between them. The germline gives CDR1 SGHAT, CDR2 FQNNGV. CDR3 coding DNA: TGTGCCAGCAGCTTAGATCGAAGTGACTATGGCTACACCTTC. Its protein is CASSLDRSDYGYTF.